Presented here are 14 T cell receptor beta chains from one specimen sequenced in a study of T cells after yellow fever vaccination (dated by TCRdb to between 2018 and 2021). Libraries were made using 5' RACE. Sequenced using an Illumina HiSeq 2500. Using fastp trimming at Q25 and MiXCR clonotype assembly, TCRdb reanalyzed the public sequencing data and kept in-frame beta chains. Each entry merges the rows of one CDR3 protein and shows their most common DNA and genes. The sample table lists over 300,000 distinct CDR3 sequences, around 7.3% of them with a count of one. The ten largest account for roughly a sixth of the sample. What the treatment or condition label conveys for this sample: live attenuated yellow fever vaccine strain. Here the sequenced sample was PBMCs, taken more than 35 days after the first yellow fever vaccination. Receptors were obtained from a man aged 18-30 years who received the YFV17D yellow fever vaccine.

This chain uses TRBV7-9 with TRBJ2-7; unclear D gene. Germline lookup yields CDR1 SEHNR and CDR2 FQNEAQ (reference sequence). The CDR3 spans 13 residues. The ends were cut back, 5 bases at V and 1 base at J, with 9 bases in the middle. The CDR3, as DNA: TGTGCCAGCAGCGAGACAAGTTCCTACGAGCAGTACTTC. Translated, it gives CASSETSSYEQYF.

The chain joins TRBV27 to TRBJ1-4; D gene ambiguous. Germline V gives CDR1 MNHEY, CDR2 SMNVEV (reference sequence). This CDR3 is 16 amino acids long. The V gene lost 2 bases and the J gene lost 0 bases, with 10 bases spanning the gap. DNA for the CDR3: TGTGCCAGCAGTTTAATAGGGAACCCAACTAATGAAAAACTGTTTTTT. Translating it yields CASSLIGNPTNEKLFF.

The rearrangement joins TRBV14 to TRBJ1-4; no clear D gene. This CDR3 region has 18 residues. CDR1 and CDR2 (germline): SGHDN, FVKESK. V was pared by 0 bases and J by 8 bases, with 22 bases between. CDR3 coding DNA: TGTGCCAGCAGCCAAGATCTCGCCCTCGACGGTTCGGGGGAAAAACTGTTTTTT. Protein sequence: CASSQDLALDGSGEKLFF.

V usage is TRBV27 and J usage is TRBJ2-3; D is unresolved. V was pared by 2 bases and J by 2 bases, with 14 bases between. The V gene's germline CDR1 is MNHEY and CDR2 SMNVEV (reference sequence). The CDR3 is made up of 16 amino acids. The CDR3 DNA follows: TGTGCCAGCAGTTTAGCGTCACAACACCCCACAGATACGCAGTATTTT. It yields the protein CASSLASQHPTDTQYF.

This clonotype was picked up many times. The chain employs TRBV5-6 and TRBJ2-1; D not resolved. Trimming pared 3 bases from V and 10 bases from J, leaving 11 bases between. CDR3 length: 12 amino acids. Germline CDR1 reads SGHDT; CDR2 reads YYEEEE. The CDR3 bases are TGTGCCAGCAGCTCAATTATTGGGGAGCAGTTCTTC. Amino acids: CASSSIIGEQFF.

In its sample, this clonotype was seen many times. The gene calls are TRBV2 and TRBJ1-1, with unresolved D. This CDR3 contains 14 residues. Trimming removed 2 bases from V and 4 bases from J, with 11 bases in between. In germline, CDR1 is SNHLY, CDR2 FYNNEI. Here the CDR3 DNA reads TGTGCCAGCAGTGAACCCCGGGCCGCCACTGAAGCTTTCTTT. It specifies CASSEPRAATEAFF.

This clonotype has only a few counts. The V gene is TRBV2, the J gene TRBJ2-1, with D possibly being TRBD1 (9 bases). The CDR3 length is 20 residues. Germline V CDR1 and CDR2: SNHLY, FYNNEI. The V end was cut by 7 bases, the J end by 1 base, with 29 bases between. The CDR3 spells CASTRPGQGGRGGSYNEQFF. The CDR3 region has the DNA TGTGCCAGCACCCGACCGGGACAGGGAGGACGGGGGGGGTCCTACAATGAGCAGTTCTTC.

This clonotype was detected ten times or more. The chain links TRBV3-1 to TRBJ1-4, with 10 bases lining up with TRBD1. The V segment lost 1 base and the J segment 6 bases; nucleotides outside the gene matches: 8. The CDR3 consists of 17 residues. Germline values: CDR1 LGHDT, CDR2 YNNKEL (reference sequence). The CDR3, as DNA: TGTGCCAGCAGCCAAGGACCCGGTGGGACAGGGGATGAAAAACTGTTTTTT. Its protein is CASSQGPGGTGDEKLFF.

This clonotype came up many times. The chain is built from TRBV7-3 and TRBJ2-3, with D uncertain. The CDR3 consists of 13 residues. Looked up from germline, CDR1 is SGHTA and CDR2 is FQGTGA. V lost 4 bases and J lost 6, with 11 bases in between. The CDR3 sequence is CASSYVDWDTQYF. The CDR3 coding sequence is TGTGCCAGCAGCTACGTTGACTGGGATACGCAGTATTTT. Combining the CDR3 with reference TRBV7-3 and TRBJ2-3 gives the whole variable domain GAGVSQTPSNKVTEKGKYVELRCDPISGHTALYWYRQSLGQGPEFLIYFQGTGAADDSGLPNDRFFAVRPEGSVSTLKIQRTERGDSAVYLCASSYVDWDTQYFGPGTRLTVL.

This clonotype was detected a few times. This chain's CDR3 is CASSGAIGDIKSSGANVLTF. The CDR3 DNA is TGTGCCAGCAGTGGAGCAATCGGGGACATTAAGAGCTCTGGGGCCAACGTCCTGACTTTC. The genes are TRBV9 and TRBJ2-6; maybe TRBD1 (6 bases). V was trimmed by 5 bases and J by 0 bases, leaving 24 bases between them. Germline V gene lookup returns CDR1 SGDLS and CDR2 YYNGEE. The CDR3 contains 20 residues.

The rearrangement joins TRBV7-6 to TRBJ1-1; TRBD1 matches 8 bases. Trimming removed 4 bases from V and 4 bases from J; junction bases left unmatched: 8. This CDR3 contains 15 residues. CDR1 and CDR2 from the germline V gene are SGHVS and FNYEAQ. CDR3 sequence: CASSSRTGLGTEAFF. DNA for the CDR3: TGTGCCAGCAGCTCCCGGACAGGGCTCGGCACTGAAGCTTTCTTT.

This chain links TRBV7-2 with TRBJ2-2; D uncertain. Looked up from germline, CDR1 is SGHTA and CDR2 is FQGNSA. CDR3 length: 16 residues. V was pared by 1 base and J by 8 bases, with 17 bases between. The CDR3 reads CASSLGAGPPGGELFF. CDR3 nucleotide sequence: TGTGCCAGCAGCTTAGGCGCCGGACCGCCTGGGGGGGAGCTGTTTTTT.

The rearrangement links TRBV7-9 to TRBJ2-1; 7 positions match TRBD1. The CDR3 length is 15 residues. J was trimmed by 4 bases and V by 0 bases; bases with no gene match: 3. In germline, CDR1 is SEHNR, CDR2 FQNEAQ (reference sequence). The CDR3 reads CASSLARQGYNEQFF. The CDR3 coding sequence is TGTGCCAGCAGCTTAGCGCGACAGGGTTACAATGAGCAGTTCTTC.

V usage is TRBV7-2 and J usage is TRBJ1-5; 9 positions agree with TRBD1. This CDR3 has 15 amino acids. CDR1 is SGHTA, CDR2 FQGNSA, per germline. V lost 5 bases, J lost 7 bases, and 9 bases stayed unmatched. The CDR3 protein is CASSVTGGGGQPQHF. CDR3 in DNA: TGTGCCAGCAGCGTGACAGGGGGAGGGGGCCAGCCCCAGCATTTT.